This T cell receptor beta chain is from a study of T cell changes during pregnancy in multiple sclerosis. The assay was immunoSEQ multiplex PCR, and TCRdb's table has in-frame clones only and misses some. Among tens of thousands of clones listed, over 70% were seen once. The receptor was isolated from a female donor in good health, enrolled as a control in a pregnancy study. The material was peripheral blood, obtained in the first trimester of pregnancy.

CDR3 sequence reads: CASSVGAAGSANTEAFF. Here the CDR3 DNA reads TGTGCCAGCAGCGTAGGAGCGGCGGGGTCCGCAAACACTGAAGCTTTCTTT. The chain joins TRBV9 to TRBJ1-1, with D unclear. The CDR3 is 17 amino acids. V was shortened by 0 bases and J by 2 bases, with 17 bases between the two germline ends. Germline values: CDR1 SGDLS, CDR2 YYNGEE.